This entry is about one T cell receptor (beta chain). Antigen unknown. Germline assignment: CDR1 LNHDA and CDR2 SQIVND (reference sequence). CDR3 length: 15 amino acids. V lost 7 bases and J lost 1, with 16 bases in between. Measured with immunoSEQ multiplex PCR; TCRdb has only the in-frame clones, and not every one. The sample yields fewer than 150,000 clones, roughly nine tenths seen once. This sample was taken from a study of T cell responses to AZD1222 COVID-19 vaccine. Study outcomes and limitations: Reportedly, nearly half of unique spike TCRs recognized epitopes outside B.1.351/B.1.1.7 mutations. Donors skewed white British and female; clonal diversity was possibly underestimated.

The sample was peripheral blood, taken 28 days after the second AZD1222 dose. The V gene is TRBV19, the J gene TRBJ1-1; D not certain. The source of this sequence is an adult who received the AZD1222 COVID-19 vaccine. CDR3 nucleotide sequence: TGTGCCAGTATTGCCTGGGCCCGGGAGAACACTGAAGCTTTCTTT. Translated, it gives CASIAWARENTEAFF.